This T cell receptor (beta chain) was sequenced in a study of T cells in Graves' hyperthyroidism and ophthalmopathy. Study results and caveats: Peripheral blood also featured most of the thyroid clonotypes expanded above 0.001.

Of note for this clonotype: What it binds is not known.

A patient was excluded if there was uncontrolled infection, other autoimmune disease, pregnancy or lactation. Amplification yielded TCR beta CDR3 regions, with RNA transcripts as the source. HTBI primers were used for first-round RT-PCR of the TCR CDR3. TCRdb independently ran MiXCR on the multiplex PCR reads; one entry per CDR3 protein. The table shows about 540,000 distinct CDR3 sequences, with just over 45% occurring only once. Germline values: CDR1 SEHNR, CDR2 FQNEAQ (reference sequence). V gave up 5 bases and J gave up 4 bases; unmatched junction bases: 7. The CDR3 sequence is 14 residues long. Material for sequencing was peripheral blood or thyroid tissue (not recorded which). The TCR was taken from a woman under 30 with Graves' hyperthyroidism. J is TRBJ1-2 and V is TRBV7-9; 7 bases fit TRBD1. The CDR3 sequence is CASSRGQASYGYTF. CDR3 in DNA: TGTGCCAGCAGCCGTGGACAGGCCTCCTATGGCTACACCTTC.